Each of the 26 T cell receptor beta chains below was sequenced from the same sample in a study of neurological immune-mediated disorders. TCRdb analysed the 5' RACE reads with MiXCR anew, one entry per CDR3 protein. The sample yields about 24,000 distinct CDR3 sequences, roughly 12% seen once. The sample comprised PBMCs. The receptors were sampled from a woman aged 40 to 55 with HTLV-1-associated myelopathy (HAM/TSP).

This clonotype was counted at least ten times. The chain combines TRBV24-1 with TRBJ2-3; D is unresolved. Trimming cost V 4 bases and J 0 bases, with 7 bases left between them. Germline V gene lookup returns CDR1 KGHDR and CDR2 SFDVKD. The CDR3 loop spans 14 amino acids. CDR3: CATSDPGSTDTQYF. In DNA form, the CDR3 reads TGTGCCACCAGTGACCCCGGAAGCACAGATACGCAGTATTTT.

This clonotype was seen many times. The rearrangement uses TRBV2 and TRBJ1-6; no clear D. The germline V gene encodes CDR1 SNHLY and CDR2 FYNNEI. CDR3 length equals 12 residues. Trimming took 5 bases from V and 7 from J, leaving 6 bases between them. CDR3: CASSLVNSPLHF. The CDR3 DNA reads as TGTGCCAGCAGTTTAGTAAATTCACCCCTCCACTTT. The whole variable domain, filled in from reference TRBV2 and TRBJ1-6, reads EPEVTQTPSHQVTQMGQEVILRCVPISNHLYFYWYRQILGQKVEFLVSFYNNEISEKSEIFDDQFSVERPDGSNFTLKIRSTKLEDSAMYFCASSLVNSPLHFGNGTRLTVT.

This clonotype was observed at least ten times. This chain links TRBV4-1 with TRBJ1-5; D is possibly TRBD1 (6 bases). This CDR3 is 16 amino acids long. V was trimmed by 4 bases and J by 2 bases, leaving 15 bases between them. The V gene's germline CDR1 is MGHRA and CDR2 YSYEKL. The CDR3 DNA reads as TGCGCCAGCAGCCCAGTCGGGGGGCTCGGCAATCAGCCCCAGCATTTT. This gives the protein CASSPVGGLGNQPQHF.

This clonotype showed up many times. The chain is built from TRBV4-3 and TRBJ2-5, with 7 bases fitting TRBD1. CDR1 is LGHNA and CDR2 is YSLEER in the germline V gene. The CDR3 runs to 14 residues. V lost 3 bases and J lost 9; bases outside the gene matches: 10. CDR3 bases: TGCGCCAGCAGCCAGACAGGGAAGGGGGATGCCCAGTACTTC. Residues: CASSQTGKGDAQYF.

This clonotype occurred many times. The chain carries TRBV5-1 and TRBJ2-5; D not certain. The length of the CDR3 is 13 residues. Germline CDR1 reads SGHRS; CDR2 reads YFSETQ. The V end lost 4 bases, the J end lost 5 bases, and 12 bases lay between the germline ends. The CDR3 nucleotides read TGCGCCAGCAGCCCGGACCTCTCGGAGACCCAGTACTTC. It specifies CASSPDLSETQYF. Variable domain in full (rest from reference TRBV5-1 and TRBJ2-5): KAGVTQTPRYLIKTRGQQVTLSCSPISGHRSVSWYQQTPGQGLQFLFEYFSETQRNKGNFPGRFSGRQFSNSRSEMNVSTLELGDSALYLCASSPDLSETQYFGPGTRLLVL.

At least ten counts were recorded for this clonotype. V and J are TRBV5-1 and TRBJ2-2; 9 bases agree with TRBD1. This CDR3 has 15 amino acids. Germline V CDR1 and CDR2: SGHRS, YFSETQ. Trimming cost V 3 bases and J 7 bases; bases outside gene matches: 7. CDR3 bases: TGCGCCAGCAGCTCATTACAGGGGGCTGGCGGGGAGCTGTTTTTT. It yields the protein CASSSLQGAGGELFF.

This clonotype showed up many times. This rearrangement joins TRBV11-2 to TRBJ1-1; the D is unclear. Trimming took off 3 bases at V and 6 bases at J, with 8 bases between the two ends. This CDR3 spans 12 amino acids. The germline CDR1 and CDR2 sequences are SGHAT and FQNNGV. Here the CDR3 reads CASSFFGAEAFF. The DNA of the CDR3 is TGTGCCAGCAGCTTTTTCGGCGCTGAAGCTTTCTTT.

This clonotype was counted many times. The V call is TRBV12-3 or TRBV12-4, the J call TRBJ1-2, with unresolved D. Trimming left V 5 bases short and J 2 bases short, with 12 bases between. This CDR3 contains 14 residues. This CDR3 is CASSTSPGNYGYTF. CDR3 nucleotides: TGTGCCAGCAGTACAAGTCCGGGGAACTATGGCTACACCTTC.

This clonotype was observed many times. DNA of the CDR3: TGTGCCAGCAGCTCAAGGGGCGGGACAGGGGGCTACGAGCAGTACTTC. It codes for CASSSRGGTGGYEQYF. The V gene is TRBV7-2, the J gene TRBJ2-7; 11 positions agree with TRBD1. This CDR3 comprises 16 residues. Trimming took 4 bases from V and 3 from J; bases not matched to a gene: 8. The germline V gene encodes CDR1 SGHTA and CDR2 FQGNSA.

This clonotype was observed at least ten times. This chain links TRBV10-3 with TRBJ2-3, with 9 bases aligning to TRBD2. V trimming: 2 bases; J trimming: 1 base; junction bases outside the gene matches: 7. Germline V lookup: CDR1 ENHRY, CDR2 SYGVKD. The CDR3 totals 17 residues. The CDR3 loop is CAISETQGLARTDTQYF. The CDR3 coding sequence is TGTGCCATCAGTGAGACCCAGGGACTAGCCCGCACAGATACGCAGTATTTT.

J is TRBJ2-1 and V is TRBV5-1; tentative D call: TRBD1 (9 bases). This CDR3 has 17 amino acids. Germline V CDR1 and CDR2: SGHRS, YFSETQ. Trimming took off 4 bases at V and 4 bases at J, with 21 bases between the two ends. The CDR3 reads CASSILQGAGGYNEQFF. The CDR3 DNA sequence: TGCGCCAGCAGCATCTTACAGGGGGCGGGGGGTTACAATGAGCAGTTCTTC.

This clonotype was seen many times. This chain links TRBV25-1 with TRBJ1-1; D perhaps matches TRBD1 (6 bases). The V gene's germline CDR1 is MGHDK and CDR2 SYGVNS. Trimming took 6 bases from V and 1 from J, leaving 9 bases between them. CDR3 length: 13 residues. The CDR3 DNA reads TGTGCCAGCAGGGCGGGACAGAACACTGAAGCTTTCTTT. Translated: CASRAGQNTEAFF.

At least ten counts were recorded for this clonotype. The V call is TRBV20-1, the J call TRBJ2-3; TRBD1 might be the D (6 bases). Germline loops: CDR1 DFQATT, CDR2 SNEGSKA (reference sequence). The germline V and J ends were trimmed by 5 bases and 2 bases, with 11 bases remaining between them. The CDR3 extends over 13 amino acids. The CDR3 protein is CSAEDRTTDTQYF. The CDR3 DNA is TGCAGTGCTGAAGACAGGACCACAGATACGCAGTATTTT.

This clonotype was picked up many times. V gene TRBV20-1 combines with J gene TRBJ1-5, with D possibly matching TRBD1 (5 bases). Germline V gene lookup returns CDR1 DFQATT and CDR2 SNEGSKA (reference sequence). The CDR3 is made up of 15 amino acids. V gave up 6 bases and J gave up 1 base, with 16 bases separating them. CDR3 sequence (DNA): TGCAGTGCCCTTCTCCAAGGGGCCAGCAATCAGCCCCAGCATTTT. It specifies CSALLQGASNQPQHF.

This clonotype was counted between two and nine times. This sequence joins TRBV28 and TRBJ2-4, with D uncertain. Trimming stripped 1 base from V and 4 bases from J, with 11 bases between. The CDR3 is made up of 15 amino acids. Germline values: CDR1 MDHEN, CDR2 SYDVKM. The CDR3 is CASSLSEKFKNIQYF. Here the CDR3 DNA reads TGTGCCAGCAGTTTATCAGAGAAATTTAAAAACATTCAGTACTTC.

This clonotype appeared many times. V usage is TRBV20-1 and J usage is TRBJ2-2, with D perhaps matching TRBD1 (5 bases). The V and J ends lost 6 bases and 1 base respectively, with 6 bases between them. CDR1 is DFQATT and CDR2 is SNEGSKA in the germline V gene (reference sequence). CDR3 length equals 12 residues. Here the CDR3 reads CSATVNTGELFF. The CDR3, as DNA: TGCAGTGCGACAGTGAACACCGGGGAGCTGTTTTTT.

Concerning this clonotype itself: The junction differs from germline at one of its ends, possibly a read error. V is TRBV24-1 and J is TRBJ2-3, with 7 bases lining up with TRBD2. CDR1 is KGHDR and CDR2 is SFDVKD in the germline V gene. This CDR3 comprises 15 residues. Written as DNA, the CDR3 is TGTGCCACCAGTGATTTAGCGGGGCGCACACATACGCAGTCTTTT. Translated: CATSDLAGRTHTQSF.

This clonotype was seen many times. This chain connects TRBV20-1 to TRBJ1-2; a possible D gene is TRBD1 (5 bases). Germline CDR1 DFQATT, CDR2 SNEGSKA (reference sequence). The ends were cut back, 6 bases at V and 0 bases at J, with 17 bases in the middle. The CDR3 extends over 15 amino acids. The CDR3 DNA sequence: TGCAGTGCCCGAGTGTGGGGGGGACCTAACTATGGCTACACCTTC. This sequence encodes CSARVWGGPNYGYTF.

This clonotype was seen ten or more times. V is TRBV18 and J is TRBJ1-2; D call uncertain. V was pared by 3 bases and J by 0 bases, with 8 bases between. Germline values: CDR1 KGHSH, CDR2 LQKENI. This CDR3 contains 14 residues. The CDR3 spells CASSPSTANYGYTF. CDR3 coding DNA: TGTGCCAGCTCACCTTCAACAGCTAACTATGGCTACACCTTC.

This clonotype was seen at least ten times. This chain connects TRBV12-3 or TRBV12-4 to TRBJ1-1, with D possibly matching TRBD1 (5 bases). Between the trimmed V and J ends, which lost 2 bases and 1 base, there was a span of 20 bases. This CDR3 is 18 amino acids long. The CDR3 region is CASSLRQYLEGQNTEAFF. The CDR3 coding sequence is TGTGCCAGCAGTTTAAGACAGTACCTAGAAGGACAGAACACTGAAGCTTTCTTT.

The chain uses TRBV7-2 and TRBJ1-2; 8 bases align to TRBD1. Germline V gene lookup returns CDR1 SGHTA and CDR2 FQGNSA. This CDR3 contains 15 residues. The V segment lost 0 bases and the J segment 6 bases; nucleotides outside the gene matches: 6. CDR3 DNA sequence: TGTGCCAGCAGCTTAGCCGGACAGGGATCGGATGGCTACACCTTC. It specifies CASSLAGQGSDGYTF.

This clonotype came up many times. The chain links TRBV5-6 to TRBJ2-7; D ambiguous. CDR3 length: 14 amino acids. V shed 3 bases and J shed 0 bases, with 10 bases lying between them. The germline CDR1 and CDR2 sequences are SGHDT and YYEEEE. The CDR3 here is CASSSSPGSYEQYF. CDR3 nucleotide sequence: TGTGCCAGCAGCTCGTCGCCAGGCTCCTACGAGCAGTACTTC.

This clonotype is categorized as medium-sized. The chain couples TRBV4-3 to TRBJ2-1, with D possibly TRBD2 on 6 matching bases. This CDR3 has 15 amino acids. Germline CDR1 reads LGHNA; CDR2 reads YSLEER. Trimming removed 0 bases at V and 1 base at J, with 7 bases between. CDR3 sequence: CASSQEEGSYNEQFF. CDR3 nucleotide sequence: TGCGCCAGCAGCCAAGAGGAGGGGTCCTACAATGAGCAGTTCTTC.

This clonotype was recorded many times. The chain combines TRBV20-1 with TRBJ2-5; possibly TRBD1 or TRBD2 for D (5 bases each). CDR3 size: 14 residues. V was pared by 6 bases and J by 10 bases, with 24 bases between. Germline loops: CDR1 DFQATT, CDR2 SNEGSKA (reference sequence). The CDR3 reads CSAQNRDVFSDQYF. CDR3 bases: TGCAGTGCCCAAAACCGGGACGTATTTTCGGACCAGTACTTC.

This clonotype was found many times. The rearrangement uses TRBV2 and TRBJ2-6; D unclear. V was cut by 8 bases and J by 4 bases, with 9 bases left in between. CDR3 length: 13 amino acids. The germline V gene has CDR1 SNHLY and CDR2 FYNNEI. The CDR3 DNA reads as TGTGCCAGCGAGAGCTCCGGGGCCAACGTCCTGACTTTC. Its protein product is CASESSGANVLTF.

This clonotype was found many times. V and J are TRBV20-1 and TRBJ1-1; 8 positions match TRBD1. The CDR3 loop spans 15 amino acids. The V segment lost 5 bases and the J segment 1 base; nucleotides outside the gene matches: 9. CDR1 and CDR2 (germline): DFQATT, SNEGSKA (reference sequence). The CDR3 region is CSARAGGSGNTEAFF. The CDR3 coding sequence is TGCAGTGCTCGGGCAGGGGGCTCGGGGAACACTGAAGCTTTCTTT.